The clone carrying this TCR beta chain showed up many times. Its antigen is not identified. These data are taken from a study of quantifying T cell responses using KT2 cells. Background on the study: cDNA was made from DNase-treated RNA using alpha and beta constant primers. The second PCR ran as a qPCR until a predetermined fluorescence threshold was reached. Study findings and constraints: Detection of KT2 sequences held at the lowest tested level, about one cell per 100,000 PBMC.

Each cDNA got a UMI-containing oligo ligated at its 3' end. An equimolar mix of RC1.1 and RC1.2 primed the beta chain across TRBC1 and TRBC2. From the UMI-ligation and nested PCR reads, TCRdb called clonotypes with MiXCR, one entry per CDR3 protein. This sample has roughly 51,000 distinct CDR3 sequences, with 9% to 15% found just once. KT2 cells were mixed with fixed PBMC numbers at varying ratios. In germline, CDR1 is MNHNS, CDR2 SASEGT. The length of the CDR3 is 13 residues. V was shortened by 7 bases and J by 4 bases, with 13 bases between the two germline ends. The rearrangement uses TRBV6-1 and TRBJ2-5; possible D gene TRBD1, 5 bases. What was sequenced was PBMCs spiked with cells of the T cell clone KT2. This TCR was recovered from a human donor. The CDR3 protein is CASTSDSLETQYF. The CDR3 coding sequence is TGTGCCAGCACGAGCGACAGCTTAGAGACCCAGTACTTC.